The T cell receptor (beta chain) described here comes from a study of T cells after yellow fever vaccination. Background on the study: Fractions with few cells were prepared using SMART-Seq v4 Ultra Low Input.

A universal primer site and UMIs were added as TCR cDNA was made by 5'RACE template switching. MiXCR, run by TCRdb on the 5' RACE reads, gives a single entry per CDR3 protein. The sample has about 430,000 distinct CDR3 sequences, about 19% seen once. Germline lookup yields CDR1 MGHRA and CDR2 YSYEKL. Trimming removed 6 bases at V and 4 bases at J, with 19 bases between. The CDR3 totals 15 residues. Material: PBMCs, obtained before the yellow fever booster vaccination. The chain employs TRBV4-1 and TRBJ2-7, with a weak D call TRBD1 (7 bases). This TCR came from a man aged 18 to 29 who received the YFV17D yellow fever vaccine. The CDR3, as DNA: TGCGCCAGCAGTCTGGCGGCGGGACAGAGATACGAGCAGTACTTC. This sequence encodes CASSLAAGQRYEQYF.